Reported below is one T cell receptor (beta chain). What this receptor recognizes is not known. Only one base separates this from a far larger clonotype, so it likely reflects a read error. This specimen belongs to a study of OX40 agonist ivuxolimab in advanced cancers. With regard to the full study: Ivuxolimab, which targeted the costimulatory receptor OX40 (CD134), was an agonistic, fully human IgG2 monoclonal antibody. Partial responses occurred in three dose-escalation patients: two with cutaneous melanoma and one with hepatocellular carcinoma. Patients were allowed to have had prior anti-PD-1, anti-PD-L1 or anti-CTLA-4 therapy, and approximately 37% of the dose-escalation patients had been treated with checkpoint inhibitors. The paper reports the monotherapy dose-escalation portion (N of about 52 patients) of the phase I ivuxolimab trial. Intravenous ivuxolimab was administered to patients every 2 weeks at six dose levels: 0.01, 0.1, 0.3, 1.5, 3 and 10 mg/kg. In the dose-escalation cohort, nearly 85% of patients were male, and the mean age was 60 years with a range of roughly 23 to 79. Among the roughly 50 dose-escalation patients, approximately 20 had hepatocellular carcinoma, 15 or so melanoma, 9 renal cell carcinoma and 9 head and neck cancer. The purpose of peripheral TCRbeta sequencing was to test whether ivuxolimab changed TCR sequence diversity and led to clonal T-cell expansion. What the study reported, not specific to this receptor: The antigen specificity of the peripheral T cells that underwent clonal expansion was not determined. At doses of 0.1 to 3.0 mg/kg, clonal expansion of both CD4+ and CD8+ T cells in blood was seen between baseline and week 6. On average, CD8+ T cells showed more expanded clones than CD4+ T cells after ivuxolimab. In partial responders in the 0.1-3.0 mg/kg groups, normalized peripheral clonal expansion was found to be among the lowest, especially among CD8+ T cells. Low levels of normalized T-cell clonal expansion were also seen in some patients who did not respond.

Genomic DNA was extracted from sorted cells for sequencing of the TCRbeta CDR3 region. The immunoSEQ Assay was used for sequencing of TCRbeta CDR3 regions. The immuneACCESS repertoire file appears here via TCRdb, limited to in-frame rearrangements. These files lack a portion of the clones; in checked studies, under half of the deficit traces to unresolved V genes, and the cause of the others is not known. Within this sample are 45,000 or so clones, with just over 90% of them counted one time only. The ten top clones hold 19% of the sample. The germline V gene yields SGHDT for CDR1 and YYEEEE for CDR2. The CDR3 spans 12 residues, from the cysteine through the phenylalanine. The retained sequence is limited to the CDR3, 36 bases, with the frame set at the first base. The germline ends are 6 bases apart after V is trimmed by 5 bases and J by 1 base. Patients with autoimmune disease history or receiving systemic immunosuppression were excluded from the trial. Peripheral blood for TCR sequencing was collected from all dose cohorts at baseline, on cycle 4 day 1, and on cycle 7 day 1. The samples were drawn from a first-in-human, open-label, multicenter phase I dose-escalation trial of ivuxolimab. Adults with locally advanced or metastatic head and neck squamous cell, hepatocellular, melanoma or renal cell carcinoma were enrolled in the trial. Before TCR sequencing, CD4+ T cells and CD8+ T cells from peripheral blood were sorted into separate populations.

The rearranged chain carries TRBV5-6 and TRBJ1-1; no D gene call is confident. The TCR was taken from an adult with an advanced solid tumor such as melanoma, head and neck, liver or kidney cancer. Here the sequenced sample was CD4+ or CD8+ T cells sorted from blood, taken in a trial of the OX40 agonist ivuxolimab. The DNA sequence reads TGTGCCAGCAGGTTAGAGAACACTGAAGCTTTCTTT. It is translated as CASRLENTEAFF.